This T cell receptor beta chain was captured in a study of human T cells and chemical hapten exposure. Study-wide context: Affected patients, primarily female, had alopecia areata, totalis or universalis. Findings and limits, study-wide: Sensitization with DPC brought no change to TCRs above 1 in 1000 in frequency.

This CDR3 has 14 amino acids. CDR1 is SSHAT, CDR2 FNYEAQ, per germline (reference sequence). Trimming cost V 5 bases and J 4 bases, with 13 bases left between them. This clonotype has at least ten counts. The target antigen is unknown. Time point noted: patch test 2, 6 weeks after DPC sensitization. Treatment here: therapeutic diphenylcyclopropenone sensitization with weekly scalp DPC. TCRdb independently ran MiXCR on the RACE reads; one entry per CDR3 protein. Among 65,000 to 95,000 distinct CDR3 sequences listed, approximately 6.6% were seen once. This TCR was sampled from a woman aged 25-40 years with alopecia areata. Some clones in this sample may be carry-over from other donors' samples. The sample consisted of whole blood, taken in connection with sensitization to the hapten diphenylcyclopropenone (DPC). This chain links TRBV7-7 with TRBJ2-3; D perhaps matches TRBD2 (6 bases). In nucleotides, the CDR3 is TGTGCCAGCAGCCCATGGGGCGGGGCAGATACGCAGTATTTT. Protein product: CASSPWGGADTQYF.